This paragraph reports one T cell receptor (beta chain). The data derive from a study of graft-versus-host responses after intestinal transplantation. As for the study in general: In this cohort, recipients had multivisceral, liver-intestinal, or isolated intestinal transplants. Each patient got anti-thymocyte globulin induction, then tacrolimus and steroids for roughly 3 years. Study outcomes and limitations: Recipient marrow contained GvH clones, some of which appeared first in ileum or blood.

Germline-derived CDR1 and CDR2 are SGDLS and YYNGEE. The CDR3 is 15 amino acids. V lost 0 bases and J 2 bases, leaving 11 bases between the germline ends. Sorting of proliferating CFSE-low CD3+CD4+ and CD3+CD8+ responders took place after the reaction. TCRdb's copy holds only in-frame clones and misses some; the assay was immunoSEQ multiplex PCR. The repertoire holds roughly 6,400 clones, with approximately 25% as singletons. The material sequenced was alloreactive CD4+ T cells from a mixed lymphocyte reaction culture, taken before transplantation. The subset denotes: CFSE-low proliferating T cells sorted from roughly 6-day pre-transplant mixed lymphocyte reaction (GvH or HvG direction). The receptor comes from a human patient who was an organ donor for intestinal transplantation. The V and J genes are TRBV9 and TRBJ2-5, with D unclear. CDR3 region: CASSVGLALQETQYF. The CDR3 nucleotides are TGTGCCAGCAGCGTAGGGCTGGCCTTGCAAGAGACCCAGTACTTC.